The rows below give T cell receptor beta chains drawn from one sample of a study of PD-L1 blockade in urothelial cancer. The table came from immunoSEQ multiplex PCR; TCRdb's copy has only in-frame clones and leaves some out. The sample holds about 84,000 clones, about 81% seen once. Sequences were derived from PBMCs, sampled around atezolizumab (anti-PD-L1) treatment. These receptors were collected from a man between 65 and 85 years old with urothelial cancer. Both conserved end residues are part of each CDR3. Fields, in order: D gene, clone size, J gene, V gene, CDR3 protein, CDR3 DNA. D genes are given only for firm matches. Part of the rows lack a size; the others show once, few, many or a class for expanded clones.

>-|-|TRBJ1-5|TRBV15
CATRGRYSNQPQHF
TGTGCCACCAGGGGCCGGTATAGCAATCAGCCCCAGCATTTT
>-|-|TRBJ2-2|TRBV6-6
CASSYEQEITGELFF
TGTGCCAGCAGTTACGAACAGGAGATCACCGGGGAGCTGTTTTTT
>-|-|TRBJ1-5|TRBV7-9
CASSLDTQPQHF
TGTGCCAGCAGCTTAGACACACAGCCCCAGCATTTT
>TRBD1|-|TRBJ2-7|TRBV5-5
CASSLSGGRNEQYF
TGTGCCAGCAGCTTATCAGGGGGCCGGAACGAGCAGTACTTC
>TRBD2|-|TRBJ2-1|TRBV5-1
CASSLGGGPYNEQFF
TGCGCCAGCAGCTTGGGGGGAGGGCCCTACAATGAGCAGTTCTTC
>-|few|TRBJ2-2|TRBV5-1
CASSPPGTKANTGELFF
TGCGCCAGCAGCCCCCCCGGGACAAAAGCGAACACTGGGGAGCTGTTTTTT
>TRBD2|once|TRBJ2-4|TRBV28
CATSGGAKNIQYF
TGTGCCACCAGCGGGGGAGCCAAAAACATTCAGTACTTC
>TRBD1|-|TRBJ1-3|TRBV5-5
CASSLVGTGGNTIYF
TGTGCCAGCAGCTTGGTTGGGACAGGGGGAAACACCATATATTTT
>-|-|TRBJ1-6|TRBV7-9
CASSLDSYSPLHF
TGTGCCAGCAGCTTGGACAGTTATTCACCCCTCCACTTT
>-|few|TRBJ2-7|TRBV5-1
CASSLASSSYEQYF
TGCGCCAGCAGCTTGGCGTCTAGCTCCTACGAGCAGTACTTC
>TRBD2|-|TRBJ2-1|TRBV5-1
CASSNIAGPLLDEQFF
TGCGCCAGCAGCAACATAGCGGGACCCTTGCTGGATGAGCAGTTCTTC
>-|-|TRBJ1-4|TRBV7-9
CASSSLAGSGEKLFF
TGTGCCAGCAGCTCCTTAGCGGGGAGCGGGGAAAAACTGTTTTTT
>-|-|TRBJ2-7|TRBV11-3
CASSQGGQRGFYEQYF
TGTGCCAGCAGCCAAGGGGGACAACGGGGCTTCTACGAGCAGTACTTC
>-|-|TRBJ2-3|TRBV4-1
CASSPTETRTDTQYF
TGCGCCAGCAGCCCGACAGAGACCCGCACAGATACGCAGTATTTT
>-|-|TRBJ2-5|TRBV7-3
CASSPQEGAETQYF
TGTGCCAGCAGCCCCCAAGAGGGCGCAGAGACCCAGTACTTC
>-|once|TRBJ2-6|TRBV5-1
CASSPLAASSGANVLTF
TGCGCCAGCAGCCCCTTGGCAGCGAGCTCTGGGGCCAACGTCCTGACTTTC
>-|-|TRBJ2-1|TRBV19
CASSIGFRLETYNEQFF
TGTGCCAGTAGTATAGGATTTCGGCTGGAGACGTACAATGAGCAGTTCTTC
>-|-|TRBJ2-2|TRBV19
CASRATGITGELFF
TGTGCCAGTAGGGCGACAGGAATCACCGGGGAGCTGTTTTTT